This T cell receptor beta chain stems from a study of regulatory T cells in long-lasting Graves disease. The CDR3 contains 14 residues. Germline V CDR1 and CDR2: SEHNR, FQNEAQ (reference sequence). Trimming took 4 bases from V and 1 from J, leaving 10 bases between them. Building the TCR beta libraries relied on iRepertoire HTBI primers, and CDR3 regions underwent Arm-PCR. TCRdb itself ran the multiplex PCR reads through MiXCR, one entry per CDR3 protein. The sample records 400,000 or so distinct CDR3 sequences, about a fifth being singletons. Time point: persistent/refractory GD, antithyroid drugs over 5 years with positive TRAb. PBMC-extracted RNA yielded the TCR library.

The receptor comes from a female donor with Graves disease. The chain carries TRBV7-9 and TRBJ1-1, with a weak D call TRBD1 (6 bases). The sample was peripheral blood mononuclear cells (PBMCs), taken when the disease was refractory, from a patient treated with antithyroid drugs. In nucleotides, the CDR3 is TGTGCCAGCAGCTCAGGACAGCGGAACACTGAAGCTTTCTTT. It translates to CASSSGQRNTEAFF.